The 2 T cell receptor beta chains below were found in one sample sequenced in a study of T cells in Graves' hyperthyroidism and ophthalmopathy. Amplification of TCR beta CDR3 regions was performed using RNA transcripts as template. Using the HTBI primer set, a first-round RT-PCR was run on the TCR CDR3. Each CDR3 protein gets one entry after TCRdb re-called the multiplex PCR reads with MiXCR. Of more than 600,000 distinct CDR3 sequences in the sample, about a sixth were seen once. Sequences were obtained from blood. The receptors here all came from a man younger than 35 with Graves' hyperthyroidism.

This CDR3 reads CSAPRGGRGTDTQYF. CDR3 coding DNA: TGCAGTGCCCCCCGGGGGGGCCGGGGCACAGATACGCAGTATTTT. The chain employs TRBV20-1 and TRBJ2-3, with 8 bases that match TRBD2. The CDR3 sequence is 15 residues long. J lost 1 base, V lost 6 bases, and 9 bases had no gene match. Germline-derived CDR1 and CDR2 are DFQATT and SNEGSKA (reference sequence).

In its sample, this clonotype was seen a few times. V usage is TRBV2 and J usage is TRBJ1-3; no clear D gene. This CDR3 contains 12 residues. In germline, CDR1 is SNHLY, CDR2 FYNNEI. The V and J ends lost 0 bases and 4 bases respectively, with 1 base between them. The DNA of the CDR3 is TGTGCCAGCAGTGAAGCGGGAAACACCATATATTTT. Translated, it gives CASSEAGNTIYF.